This is a list of T cell receptor beta chains from one sample in a study of T-cell memory formation after mild COVID-19. TCRdb reanalysed the 5' RACE reads using MiXCR and keeps one entry per CDR3 protein. This sample has about 560,000 distinct CDR3 sequences, with over 15% found just once. The specimen sequenced was PBMCs or a T cell subset sorted from them (not recorded which). Every receptor here comes from an adult woman who had mild COVID-19 (a few samples of this study predate the infection). Cell type and time point are not known. The CDR3 runs from the conserved cysteine through the conserved F or W. The D gene is left open where the match is weak. The listing skips clone size in some rows; elsewhere it reads once, few, many or a size class.

clone size: few
V gene: TRBV29-1
J gene: TRBJ2-2
D gene: TRBD2
CDR3 protein: CSVQGGLAGGSNTGELFF
CDR3 DNA: TGCAGCGTTCAAGGCGGCCTAGCGGGAGGGAGCAACACCGGGGAGCTGTTTTTT

clone size: few
V gene: TRBV6-2/TRBV6-3
J gene: TRBJ2-1
D gene: TRBD2
CDR3 protein: CASTPSGSYNEQFF
CDR3 DNA: TGTGCCAGCACCCCTAGCGGGAGCTACAATGAGCAGTTCTTC

clone size: .
V gene: TRBV6-5
J gene: TRBJ2-1
D gene: TRBD2
CDR3 protein: CASSDAAGGSPNEQFF
CDR3 DNA: TGTGCCAGCAGTGACGCAGCGGGGGGGTCTCCGAATGAGCAGTTCTTC

clone size: .
V gene: TRBV7-6
J gene: TRBJ2-7
D gene: TRBD2
CDR3 protein: CASSLAWQGDAGGYEQYF
CDR3 DNA: TGTGCCAGCAGCTTAGCGTGGCAGGGAGACGCGGGAGGGTACGAGCAGTACTTC

clone size: many
V gene: TRBV20-1
J gene: TRBJ2-6
D gene: TRBD1
CDR3 protein: CSASTGQGDVNVLTF
CDR3 DNA: TGCAGTGCTAGTACGGGACAGGGCGATGTCAACGTCCTGACTTTC

clone size: .
V gene: TRBV4-3
J gene: TRBJ2-7
D gene: .
CDR3 protein: CASSQEEAYEQYF
CDR3 DNA: TGCGCCAGCAGCCAAGAGGAAGCCTACGAGCAGTACTTC

clone size: .
V gene: TRBV9
J gene: TRBJ2-7
D gene: TRBD2
CDR3 protein: CASSVGTSPSHEQYF
CDR3 DNA: TGTGCCAGCAGCGTAGGGACTAGCCCGTCCCACGAGCAGTACTTC

clone size: .
V gene: TRBV12-3/TRBV12-4
J gene: TRBJ1-2
D gene: .
CDR3 protein: CASSPGQFWDYGYTF
CDR3 DNA: TGTGCCAGCAGTCCTGGACAGTTTTGGGACTATGGCTACACCTTC

clone size: few
V gene: TRBV19
J gene: TRBJ1-1
D gene: TRBD1
CDR3 protein: CASRTTGPNTEAFF
CDR3 DNA: TGTGCCAGTAGGACGACAGGGCCGAACACTGAAGCTTTCTTT

clone size: many
V gene: TRBV5-1
J gene: TRBJ1-5
D gene: .
CDR3 protein: CASSLGQPNQPQHF
CDR3 DNA: TGTGCCAGCTCGTTAGGCCAGCCCAATCAGCCCCAGCATTTT

clone size: .
V gene: TRBV7-3
J gene: TRBJ2-5
D gene: .
CDR3 protein: CASSLSGGYQETQYF
CDR3 DNA: TGTGCCAGCAGCTTATCAGGGGGGTACCAAGAGACCCAGTACTTC

clone size: once
V gene: TRBV20-1
J gene: TRBJ1-2
D gene: .
CDR3 protein: CSASTGANYGYTF
CDR3 DNA: TGCAGTGCTAGTACGGGAGCTAACTATGGCTACACCTTC

clone size: few
V gene: TRBV7-2
J gene: TRBJ2-2
D gene: .
CDR3 protein: CASSLHSRLGELFF
CDR3 DNA: TGTGCCAGCAGCTTACACAGCAGACTCGGGGAGCTGTTTTTT

clone size: .
V gene: TRBV7-9
J gene: TRBJ2-5
D gene: .
CDR3 protein: CASSLGGRVEETQYF
CDR3 DNA: TGTGCCAGCAGCTTAGGTGGCAGGGTGGAAGAGACCCAGTACTTC

clone size: .
V gene: TRBV13
J gene: TRBJ2-5
D gene: TRBD2
CDR3 protein: CASSSLAGDQETQYF
CDR3 DNA: TGTGCCAGCAGCTCTCTAGCGGGAGATCAAGAGACCCAGTACTTC

clone size: .
V gene: TRBV27
J gene: TRBJ1-5
D gene: TRBD1
CDR3 protein: CASSLSGQGMGQPQHF
CDR3 DNA: TGTGCCAGCAGTTTAAGTGGACAGGGTATGGGTCAGCCCCAGCATTTT

clone size: .
V gene: TRBV13
J gene: TRBJ2-7
D gene: TRBD1
CDR3 protein: CASSLGPQGAEQYF
CDR3 DNA: TGTGCCAGCAGCTTAGGGCCACAGGGGGCCGAGCAGTACTTC

clone size: .
V gene: TRBV4-1
J gene: TRBJ1-5
D gene: .
CDR3 protein: CASSQARVRGSNQPQHF
CDR3 DNA: TGCGCCAGCAGCCAAGCGCGGGTCCGGGGTAGCAATCAGCCCCAGCATTTT

clone size: .
V gene: TRBV5-1
J gene: TRBJ2-3
D gene: .
CDR3 protein: CASSPGVADSTDTQYF
CDR3 DNA: TGCGCCAGCAGCCCCGGAGTAGCGGACAGCACAGATACGCAGTATTTT

clone size: .
V gene: TRBV29-1
J gene: TRBJ2-1
D gene: .
CDR3 protein: CSVYQGARAYNEQFF
CDR3 DNA: TGCAGCGTTTACCAAGGGGCCAGGGCCTACAATGAGCAGTTCTTC

clone size: .
V gene: TRBV12-3/TRBV12-4
J gene: TRBJ2-7
D gene: TRBD2
CDR3 protein: CASRPTSGGPYEQYF
CDR3 DNA: TGTGCCAGCAGACCGACTAGCGGGGGGCCCTACGAGCAGTACTTC

clone size: few
V gene: TRBV20-1
J gene: TRBJ1-1
D gene: .
CDR3 protein: CSAREITGNTEAFF
CDR3 DNA: TGCAGTGCTAGAGAGATAACGGGGAACACTGAAGCTTTCTTT

clone size: .
V gene: TRBV12-3/TRBV12-4
J gene: TRBJ2-7
D gene: .
CDR3 protein: CASSSTDKGTYEQYF
CDR3 DNA: TGTGCCAGCAGTTCGACAGATAAAGGAACCTACGAGCAGTACTTC

clone size: .
V gene: TRBV12-3/TRBV12-4
J gene: TRBJ2-1
D gene: .
CDR3 protein: CASSLVGLTNEQFF
CDR3 DNA: TGTGCCAGCAGTTTGGTGGGACTTACCAATGAGCAGTTCTTC

clone size: many
V gene: TRBV29-1
J gene: TRBJ1-2
D gene: TRBD1
CDR3 protein: CSVGDSTAYGYTF
CDR3 DNA: TGCAGCGTTGGGGACAGCACCGCCTATGGCTACACCTTC

clone size: .
V gene: TRBV11-1
J gene: TRBJ1-5
D gene: .
CDR3 protein: CASSSGGAQHF
CDR3 DNA: TGTGCCAGCAGCTCGGGAGGAGCCCAGCATTTT

clone size: .
V gene: TRBV19
J gene: TRBJ2-1
D gene: .
CDR3 protein: CASSIGGNNEQFF
CDR3 DNA: TGTGCCAGTAGTATAGGAGGAAACAATGAGCAGTTCTTC

clone size: .
V gene: TRBV20-1
J gene: TRBJ2-1
D gene: .
CDR3 protein: CSARDGPMVDNEQFF
CDR3 DNA: TGCAGTGCTAGAGATGGACCCATGGTCGACAATGAGCAGTTCTTC

clone size: once
V gene: TRBV12-3/TRBV12-4
J gene: TRBJ1-1
D gene: .
CDR3 protein: CASSLPRAGTEAFF
CDR3 DNA: TGTGCCAGCAGTCTGCCTCGGGCGGGCACTGAAGCTTTCTTT

clone size: many
V gene: TRBV7-2
J gene: TRBJ1-2
D gene: .
CDR3 protein: CASSVRQALSGYTF
CDR3 DNA: TGTGCCAGCAGCGTCCGACAGGCCCTGAGTGGCTACACCTTC

clone size: .
V gene: TRBV7-3
J gene: TRBJ2-1
D gene: TRBD2
CDR3 protein: CASSPQGLAAYNEQFF
CDR3 DNA: TGTGCCAGCAGCCCACAGGGACTAGCGGCATACAATGAGCAGTTCTTC

clone size: .
V gene: TRBV25-1
J gene: TRBJ1-2
D gene: .
CDR3 protein: CASSQNVRTVGYYGYTF
CDR3 DNA: TGTGCCAGCAGTCAGAACGTGAGGACCGTGGGGTACTATGGCTACACCTTC

clone size: few
V gene: TRBV7-9
J gene: TRBJ1-4
D gene: .
CDR3 protein: CASSSYESEKLFF
CDR3 DNA: TGTGCCAGCAGCTCCTATGAGAGCGAAAAACTGTTTTTT

clone size: many
V gene: TRBV7-7
J gene: TRBJ1-2
D gene: TRBD1
CDR3 protein: CASSLLWTGDNYGYTF
CDR3 DNA: TGTGCTAGCAGCTTACTGTGGACAGGGGATAACTATGGCTACACCTTC

clone size: .
V gene: TRBV3-1
J gene: TRBJ2-7
D gene: .
CDR3 protein: CASSQAREYNEQYF
CDR3 DNA: TGTGCCAGCAGCCAAGCACGGGAGTATAACGAGCAGTACTTC

clone size: many
V gene: TRBV20-1
J gene: TRBJ2-5
D gene: TRBD2
CDR3 protein: CSVSKTSGRQETQYF
CDR3 DNA: TGCAGTGTTTCGAAGACTAGCGGCCGCCAAGAGACCCAGTACTTC

clone size: .
V gene: TRBV12-3/TRBV12-4
J gene: TRBJ2-3
D gene: TRBD2
CDR3 protein: CASSFSGSVTDTQYF
CDR3 DNA: TGTGCCAGCAGTTTTAGCGGGAGCGTCACAGATACGCAGTATTTT

clone size: .
V gene: TRBV12-3/TRBV12-4
J gene: TRBJ2-5
D gene: .
CDR3 protein: CASSLAELLEETQYF
CDR3 DNA: TGTGCCAGCAGTTTAGCTGAGCTATTGGAGGAGACCCAGTACTTC

clone size: many
V gene: TRBV7-2
J gene: TRBJ2-4
D gene: TRBD2
CDR3 protein: CASSSQVGGNIQYF
CDR3 DNA: TGTGCCAGCAGCTCCCAGGTGGGAGGGAACATTCAGTACTTC

clone size: .
V gene: TRBV2
J gene: TRBJ2-1
D gene: .
CDR3 protein: CASSERHSSYNEQFF
CDR3 DNA: TGTGCCAGCAGTGAACGACACTCATCCTACAATGAGCAGTTCTTC

clone size: few
V gene: TRBV12-3/TRBV12-4
J gene: TRBJ2-7
D gene: .
CDR3 protein: CASSLSRGSRGEQYF
CDR3 DNA: TGTGCCAGCAGTTTGTCGCGGGGTTCGCGGGGCGAGCAGTACTTC

clone size: .
V gene: TRBV6-5
J gene: TRBJ2-2
D gene: .
CDR3 protein: CASTKGLMNTGELFF
CDR3 DNA: TGTGCCAGCACAAAGGGACTCATGAACACCGGGGAGCTGTTTTTT

clone size: .
V gene: TRBV7-2
J gene: TRBJ2-1
D gene: .
CDR3 protein: CASSLVRASSYNEQFF
CDR3 DNA: TGTGCCAGCAGCTTAGTGCGGGCAAGCTCCTACAATGAGCAGTTCTTC

clone size: few
V gene: TRBV12-3/TRBV12-4
J gene: TRBJ1-2
D gene: TRBD1
CDR3 protein: CASRPQGVVVSGYTF
CDR3 DNA: TGTGCCAGCAGGCCACAGGGGGTGGTCGTGTCTGGCTACACCTTC